These 21 T cell receptor beta chains came from one sample sequenced in a study of cytomegalovirus exposure and HLA in healthy donors. Amplification used 60 Vbeta primers and 13 Jbeta primers. The repertoire was sequenced with immunoSEQ multiplex PCR; TCRdb's copy has only in-frame clones and lacks some. The repertoire holds about 150,000 clones, around two thirds seen once, with roughly 1.9% in the top ten. Sequenced: PBMCs. The receptor set was obtained from a male donor in good health and CMV-seronegative.

The table lists this clone with a few counts. The chain is built from TRBV5-6 and TRBJ1-6; D not certain. The germline CDR1 and CDR2 sequences are SGHDT and YYEEEE. This CDR3 has 15 amino acids. V was pared by 0 bases and J by 3 bases, with 7 bases between. This CDR3 is CASSLAPGYNSPLHF. The CDR3, as DNA: TGTGCCAGCAGCTTGGCCCCAGGCTATAATTCACCCCTCCACTTT. Looking up the rest from reference TRBV5-6 and TRBJ1-6 gives the full variable domain: DAGVTQSPTHLIKTRGQQVTLRCSPKSGHDTVSWYQQALGQGPQFIFQYYEEEERQRGNFPDRFSGHQFPNYSSELNVNALLLGDSALYLCASSLAPGYNSPLHFGNGTRLTVT.

This clone has just a few counts. The gene calls are TRBV2 and TRBJ2-1, with TRBD1 matching 9 bases. CDR1 SNHLY and CDR2 FYNNEI come from the germline V gene. The CDR3 totals 16 residues. Trimming cost V 5 bases and J 6 bases; bases outside gene matches: 11. The chain's CDR3 is CASSRTPDRGGNEQFF. For the CDR3, the DNA is TGTGCCAGCAGTCGCACCCCGGACAGGGGAGGCAATGAGCAGTTCTTC.

The V call is TRBV19, the J call TRBJ1-5; D gene ambiguous. Trimming took 10 bases from V and 4 from J, leaving 14 bases between them. The CDR3 spans 13 residues. Germline V CDR1 and CDR2: LNHDA, SQIVND (reference sequence). The CDR3 region is CATRELRNQPQHF. The CDR3 nucleotides are TGTGCCACCCGGGAGCTGAGGAATCAGCCCCAGCATTTT.

Remarks on this clone: Relative to the germline gene, one junction end is altered; a read error may explain this. The chain's CDR3 is CSARTGSSEQYF. CDR3 bases: TGCAGCGCCCGGACAGGGTCCTCCGAGCAGTACTTC. This rearrangement joins TRBV29-1 to TRBJ2-7; 8 bases align to TRBD1. This CDR3 is 12 amino acids long. Germline CDR1 reads SQVTM; CDR2 reads ANQGSEA.

This chain links TRBV9 with TRBJ2-3, with D possibly being TRBD1 (5 bases). V lost 4 bases to trimming and J lost 3 bases, with 18 bases between them. Germline V gene data show CDR1 as SGDLS and CDR2 as YYNGEE. There are 16 residues in the CDR3. The CDR3 DNA reads TGTGCCAGCAGCCCAGGGCCTGGCCCTGGGACAGATACGCAGTATTTT. Its translation is CASSPGPGPGTDTQYF.

The chain combines TRBV6-6 with TRBJ1-1, with D unresolved. Trimming shortened V by 3 bases and J by 5 bases, and 7 bases separated the two germline ends. The V gene's germline CDR1 is MNHNY and CDR2 SVGAGI (reference sequence). The CDR3 sequence is 12 residues long. The CDR3 loop is CASSYRRTEAFF. The CDR3 DNA reads TGTGCCAGCAGTTATCGGCGGACTGAAGCTTTCTTT.

The rearrangement uses TRBV27 and TRBJ2-7, with a weak D call TRBD1 (5 bases). Trimming stripped 0 bases from V and 7 bases from J, with 10 bases between. Germline assignment: CDR1 MNHEY and CDR2 SMNVEV (reference sequence). This CDR3 has 13 amino acids. CDR3 protein: CASSLSSREEQYF. As DNA, the CDR3 is TGTGCCAGCAGTTTATCGAGCAGGGAAGAGCAGTACTTC.

A few counts support this clone. The chain combines TRBV10-1 with TRBJ2-3; no clear D. The CDR3 extends over 12 amino acids. V was clipped by 8 bases and J by 5 bases, with 11 bases between them. Germline V gene sequence: CDR1 WNHNN, CDR2 SYGVQD (reference sequence). CDR3 region: CASVEPRDTQYF. CDR3 in DNA: TGCGCCAGCGTAGAGCCGAGAGATACGCAGTATTTT.

The chain is built from TRBV25-1 and TRBJ2-1, with D hard to call. V was clipped by 4 bases and J by 6 bases, with 13 bases between them. CDR1 is MGHDK and CDR2 is SYGVNS in the germline V gene. The CDR3 is 14 residues long. CDR3 sequence reads: CASSGQTSSNEQFF. The CDR3 DNA sequence: TGTGCCAGCAGTGGCCAGACTTCAAGCAATGAGCAGTTCTTC.

The V gene is TRBV13, the J gene TRBJ2-5, with 10 bases identical to TRBD1. The end of the DNA aligns better with TRBJ2-7, so the J call may be wrong. Germline CDR1 PRHDT, CDR2 FYEKMQ (reference sequence). The CDR3 totals 17 residues. The CDR3 spells CASSLDLGQGTSYEQYF. The CDR3 nucleotides are TGTGCCAGCAGCTTAGACTTGGGACAGGGGACCTCCTACGAGCAGTACTTC.

The chain couples TRBV10-1 to TRBJ1-2; 8 bases match TRBD1. The germline gives CDR1 WNHNN, CDR2 SYGVQD (reference sequence). V was pared by 5 bases and J by 6 bases, with 8 bases of the junction left unmatched. The CDR3 is 14 amino acids. The CDR3 nucleotides are TGCGCCAGCAGTCCGGACAGGGTAGAACATGGCTACACCTTC. It translates to CASSPDRVEHGYTF.

This chain uses TRBV19 with TRBJ2-1; 7 bases agree with TRBD2. CDR1 is LNHDA, CDR2 SQIVND, per germline (reference sequence). CDR3 size: 16 residues. J gave up 6 bases and V 0 bases, and 8 bases lay outside the gene matches. CDR3 residues: CASSIDPPGLRNEQFF. The CDR3 region has the DNA TGTGCCAGTAGTATAGACCCGCCGGGACTACGCAATGAGCAGTTCTTC.

This clone was observed a few times. The chain joins TRBV2 to TRBJ2-5; no definite D call. The V gene's germline CDR1 is SNHLY and CDR2 FYNNEI. V shed 6 bases and J shed 4 bases, with 6 bases lying between them. This CDR3 has 11 amino acids. CDR3 residues: CASSVVETQYF. CDR3 nucleotide sequence: TGTGCCAGCAGCGTAGTAGAGACCCAGTACTTC.

V and J are TRBV28 and TRBJ1-1; D gene unclear. The CDR3 is 14 residues long. V lost 2 bases and J 3 bases, leaving 10 bases between the germline ends. Germline lookup yields CDR1 MDHEN and CDR2 SYDVKM. Here the CDR3 reads CASSLEAEYTEAFF. The CDR3 DNA is TGTGCCAGCAGTTTAGAGGCAGAGTACACTGAAGCTTTCTTT.

The chain employs TRBV2 and TRBJ2-7; 8 bases are shared with TRBD1. Germline V gene lookup returns CDR1 SNHLY and CDR2 FYNNEI. The CDR3 extends over 14 amino acids. The V segment lost 6 bases and the J segment 2 bases; nucleotides outside the gene matches: 6. This chain's CDR3 is CASRVGQGPYEQYF. In DNA form, the CDR3 reads TGTGCCAGCAGGGTAGGACAGGGACCCTACGAGCAGTACTTC.

This clone was counted only a few times. The V gene is TRBV7-8, the J gene TRBJ2-3; 11 nucleotides line up with TRBD2. The ends lost 5 bases at V and 2 bases at J; junction bases unmatched: 6. CDR3 length equals 16 residues. Germline values: CDR1 SGHVS, CDR2 FQNEAQ. The CDR3 bases are TGTGCCAGCAGCCATGATAGCGGGGGGGACACAGATACGCAGTATTTT. This gives the protein CASSHDSGGDTDTQYF. Full variable domain (missing parts from reference TRBV7-8 and TRBJ2-3): GAGVSQSPRYKVAKRGQDVALRCDPISGHVSLFWYQQALGQGPEFLTYFQNEAQLDKSGLPSDRFFAERPEGSVSTLKIQRTQQEDSAVYLCASSHDSGGDTDTQYFGPGTRLTVL.

The chain recombines TRBV2 with TRBJ1-2; a weak D match, TRBD1 (6 bases). V was clipped by 7 bases and J by 8 bases, with 17 bases between them. The CDR3 loop spans 13 amino acids. Germline V gene sequence: CDR1 SNHLY, CDR2 FYNNEI. CDR3 loop: CASTQDSVGGYTF. CDR3 nucleotide sequence: TGTGCCAGCACTCAGGACAGCGTGGGAGGCTACACCTTC.

V usage is TRBV6-4 and J usage is TRBJ2-3, with D possibly matching TRBD1 (5 bases). V shed 2 bases and J shed 4 bases, with 10 bases lying between them. The CDR3 is 14 residues long. The germline V gene has CDR1 MRHNA and CDR2 SNTAGT. CDR3 region: CASSDGTGSDTQYF. Written as DNA, the CDR3 is TGTGCCAGCAGTGACGGTACAGGATCAGATACGCAGTATTTT.

V usage is TRBV30 and J usage is TRBJ2-3; 12 bases line up with TRBD1. With 8 bases clipped from V and 4 bases from J, the junction kept 7 bases outside the gene matches. The CDR3 loop spans 14 amino acids. CDR1 and CDR2 (germline): GTSNPN, SVGIG (reference sequence). The DNA of the CDR3 is TGTGCCGGGACAGGGGGCGGTGTCGCAGATACGCAGTATTTT. Translating gives CAGTGGGVADTQYF.

The chain joins TRBV4-2 to TRBJ1-2, with 7 bases identical to TRBD1. The junction had 10 bases not matched to a gene; V was cut back by 3 bases and J by 3 bases. The CDR3 consists of 16 residues. Germline V gene data show CDR1 as LGHNA and CDR2 as YNFKEQ. The CDR3 nucleotides are TGTGCCAGCAGCCATGAGGCGAGGGACAGCTACTATGGCTACACCTTC. Its translation: CASSHEARDSYYGYTF.

V and J are TRBV28 and TRBJ2-7; tentative D call: TRBD2 (6 bases). Germline CDR1 MDHEN, CDR2 SYDVKM. V was pared by 6 bases and J by 2 bases, with 14 bases between. This CDR3 region has 14 residues. This CDR3 is CASSTPGVPYEQYF. CDR3 nucleotide sequence: TGTGCCAGCAGCACCCCGGGAGTGCCCTACGAGCAGTACTTC. The variable domain in full, completed from reference TRBV28 and TRBJ2-7, reads DVKVTQSSRYLVKRTGEKVFLECVQDMDHENMFWYRQDPGLGLRLIYFSYDVKMKEKGDIPEGYSVSREKKERFSLILESASTNQTSMYLCASSTPGVPYEQYFGPGTRLTVT.